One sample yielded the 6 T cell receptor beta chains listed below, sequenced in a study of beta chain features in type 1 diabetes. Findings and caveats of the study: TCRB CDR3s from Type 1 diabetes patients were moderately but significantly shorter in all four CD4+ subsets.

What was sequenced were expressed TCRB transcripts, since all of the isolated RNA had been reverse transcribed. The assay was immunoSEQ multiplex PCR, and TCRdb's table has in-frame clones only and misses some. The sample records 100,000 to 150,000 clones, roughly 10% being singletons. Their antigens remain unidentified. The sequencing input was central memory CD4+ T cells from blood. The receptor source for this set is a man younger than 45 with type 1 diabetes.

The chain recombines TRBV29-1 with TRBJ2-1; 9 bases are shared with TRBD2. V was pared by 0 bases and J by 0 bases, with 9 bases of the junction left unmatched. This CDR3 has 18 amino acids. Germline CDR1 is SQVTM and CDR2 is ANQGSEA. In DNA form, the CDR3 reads TGCAGCGTTGAAGATGCGGGGGGGTTTGACGGCTCCTACAATGAGCAGTTCTTC. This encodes CSVEDAGGFDGSYNEQFF.

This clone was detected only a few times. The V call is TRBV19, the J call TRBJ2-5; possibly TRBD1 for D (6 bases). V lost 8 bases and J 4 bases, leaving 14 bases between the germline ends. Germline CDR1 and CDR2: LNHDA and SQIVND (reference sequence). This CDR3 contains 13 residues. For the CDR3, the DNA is TGTGCCAGTTCAGGGGACGTAGGAGAGACCCAGTACTTC. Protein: CASSGDVGETQYF.

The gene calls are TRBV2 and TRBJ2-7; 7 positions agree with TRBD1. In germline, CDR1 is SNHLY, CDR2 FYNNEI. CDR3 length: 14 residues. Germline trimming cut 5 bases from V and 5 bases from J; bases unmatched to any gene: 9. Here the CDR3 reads CASSQDTGVHEQYF. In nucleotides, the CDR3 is TGTGCCAGCAGTCAAGATACAGGGGTCCACGAGCAGTACTTC.

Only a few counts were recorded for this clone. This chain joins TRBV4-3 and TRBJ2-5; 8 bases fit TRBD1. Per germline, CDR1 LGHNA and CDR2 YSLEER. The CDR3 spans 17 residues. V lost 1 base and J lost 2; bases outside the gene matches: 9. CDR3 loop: CASSQGAATGGQETQYF. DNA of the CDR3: TGCGCCAGCAGCCAAGGGGCAGCAACAGGGGGACAAGAGACCCAGTACTTC.

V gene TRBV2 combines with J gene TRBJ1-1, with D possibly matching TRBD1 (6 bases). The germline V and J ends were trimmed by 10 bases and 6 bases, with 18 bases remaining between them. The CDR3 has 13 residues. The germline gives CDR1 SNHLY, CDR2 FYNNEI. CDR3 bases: TGTGCCACCGAATCAGGGGACGGGCCTGAAGCTTTCTTT. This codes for CATESGDGPEAFF.

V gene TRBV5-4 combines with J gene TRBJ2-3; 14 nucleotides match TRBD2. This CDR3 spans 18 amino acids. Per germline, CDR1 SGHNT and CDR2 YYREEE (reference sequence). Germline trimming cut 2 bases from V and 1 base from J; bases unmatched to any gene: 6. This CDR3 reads CASSFRLAGGGRTDTQYF. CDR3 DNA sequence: TGTGCCAGCAGCTTCCGACTAGCGGGGGGGGGCCGCACAGATACGCAGTATTTT.